This T cell receptor beta chain was identified in a study of blood T cell repertoires in COVID-19. Study summary: COVID-19 samples collected from the United States, Italy and Spain covered acute and convalescent phases. The cDNA or gDNA used as material had been derived from T cells, B-cell-depleted T cells, or PBMCs.

Study processing details: Nucleated cell counts were estimated from reference gene primer amplification. Sequencing used immunoSEQ multiplex PCR; TCRdb keeps in-frame clones, though not all of them. The V and J calls and the clone size are those of that table, but D and trimming were determined from the DNA. This sample has 100,000 to 150,000 clones, with 65% to 90% found just once. This clone was observed a few times. Trimming took 10 bases from V and 3 from J; bases not matched to a gene: 5. This CDR3 spans 12 amino acids. The V gene's germline CDR1 is WNHNN and CDR2 SYGVQD (reference sequence). Source material: peripheral blood. This receptor was identified in a woman aged 60-70 years with active or convalescent COVID-19. The chain is built from TRBV10-1 and TRBJ2-7; TRBD2 matches 8 bases. CDR3 sequence: CATPGLVYEQYF. The CDR3 coding sequence is TGCGCCACGCCGGGACTAGTCTACGAGCAGTACTTC.